A single sample gave rise to the 20 T cell receptor delta chains below, sequenced in a study of gamma-delta chains in newborns, infants, children. TCRdb applied CATT to the reads for clone calling. The top ten hold around 25% of the sample, which has about 1,400 delta-chain clones, 1.1% seen once. The sequenced sample consisted of blood. These receptors originate from a child in good health.

This clone has only a few counts. With only one base between it and a far larger clone, this is likely a read error. The rearrangement joins TRDV2 to TRDJ1, with 7 nucleotides matching TRDD3. This CDR3 is built from 18 residues. V shed 0 bases and J 0 bases; nucleotides not matched to a gene: 12. The germline gives CDR1 GEAIGNYY, CDR2 EKD. The CDR3 sequence: CACDTASGGPLHTDKLIF. CDR3 in DNA: TGTGCCTGTGACACCGCATCTGGGGGGCCACTACACACCGATAAACTCATCTTT.

This clone is labeled as medium-sized. The chain is built from TRDV1 and TRDJ1; D unresolved. The V gene's germline CDR1 is TSWWSYY and CDR2 QGS. The CDR3 sequence is 21 residues long. Trimming cost V 2 bases and J 1 base, with 29 bases left between them. The CDR3 loop reads CALGENQSRTFTARGTDKLIF. As DNA, the CDR3 is TGTGCTCTTGGGGAAAACCAAAGCCGGACTTTCACGGCGAGGGGCACCGATAAACTCATCTTT.

Turning to this clone: The amino acid sequence in TCRdb belongs to a much larger clone and departs from this DNA's translation at residue 16, likely a sequencing read error; the sequence shown is translated from the DNA. CDR3 in amino acids: CACDTPPTTPGDTMGRLIF. For the CDR3, the DNA is TGTGCCTGTGACACACCTCCTACGACTCCGGGGGATACGATGGGGAGACTCATCTTT. This chain links TRDV2 with TRDJ1, with TRDD3 matching 10 bases. This CDR3 has 19 residues. Germline trimming cut 1 base from V and 10 bases from J; bases unmatched to any gene: 23. Germline-derived CDR1 and CDR2 are GEAIGNYY and EKD.

This clone was seen a few times. This may be a read error, as it is one base from a much larger clone. Other DNA sequences in this sample translate to the same CDR3. The CDR3 sequence: CALGELWVYTDKLIF. The CDR3 nucleotides read TGTGCTCTTGGGGAACTCTGGGTCTACACCGATAAGCTCATCTTT. The chain couples TRDV1 to TRDJ1; D is possibly TRDD3 (5 bases). Germline V gene data show CDR1 as TSWWSYY and CDR2 as QGS. The CDR3 runs to 15 residues.

This clone was detected a few times. TCRdb attributes to this sequence the protein of a much larger clone, which differs from the DNA translation at residue 14; a read error is likely, and the protein displayed is translated from the DNA. The V gene is TRDV2, the J gene TRDJ1; the match to TRDD3 covers 7 bases. The CDR3 runs 20 residues. Germline V gives CDR1 GEAIGNYY, CDR2 EKD. Unmatched junction bases numbered 19, after V lost 1 base and J lost 0 bases. This chain's CDR3 is CACDTLLVLGTSKHTDKLIF. The CDR3 DNA sequence: TGTGCCTGTGACACTCTGCTGGTACTGGGGACCTCGAAGCACACCGATAAACTCATCTTT.

This clone has a handful of counts. TCRdb assigns this DNA the protein of a much larger clone, which departs from its translation at residue 16; this likely reflects a read error, and the protein shown comes from translating the DNA. This chain uses TRDV2 with TRDJ3; 11 nucleotides match TRDD3. The CDR3 has 19 residues. CDR1 GEAIGNYY and CDR2 EKD come from the germline V gene. CDR3 DNA sequence: TGTGCCTGTGACACTCTGGGGGATACTGCGTCATGGGACACCCGACGGATGTTTTTC. Its protein product is CACDTLGDTASWDTRRMFF.

The V and J genes are TRDV2 and TRDJ1, with TRDD3 identical over 9 bases. The V gene end was trimmed by 1 base and the J gene end by 0 bases; junction bases not matched to a gene: 17. The CDR3 runs to 20 residues. Germline CDR1 reads GEAIGNYY; CDR2 reads EKD. The CDR3 reads CACDTSRTLLGDPNTDKLIF. The CDR3 nucleotides read TGTGCCTGTGACACGTCTCGTACTTTACTGGGGGACCCTAACACCGATAAACTCATCTTT.

This clone has only a few counts. This likely traces to a read error, being one base from a far larger clone. Other nucleotide sequences in the sample specify the same CDR3. The CDR3 region is CACDRLLGDTGLHRADKLIF. In nucleotides, the CDR3 is TGTGCCTGCGACCGATTACTGGGGGATACGGGATTACATAGGGCCGATAAACTCATCTTT. The chain carries TRDV2 and TRDJ1; 13 positions agree with TRDD3. The CDR3 length is 20 residues. Germline values: CDR1 GEAIGNYY, CDR2 EKD. The J segment lost 3 bases and the V segment lost 7 bases, leaving 22 bases of the junction unmatched.

Of note for this clone: A far more abundant clone sits one base away, making this likely a read error. The chain employs TRDV2 and TRDJ1; unclear D gene. This CDR3 contains 20 residues. V was shortened by 1 base and J by 0 bases, with 26 bases between the two germline ends. Germline V CDR1 and CDR2: GEAIGNYY, EKD. The CDR3 is CACDTLLVLRTSKYTDKLIF. CDR3 DNA sequence: TGTGCCTGTGACACTCTGCTGGTACTGAGGACCTCGAAGTACACCGATAAACTCATCTTT.

This clone was observed a handful of times. Sequence at one end of the junction differs from germline and may be a read error. In the same sample, other DNA sequences code for this CDR3. CDR3 sequence (DNA): TGTGCTCTCGGGGAACCCGTTTACACCGATAAACCCATCTTT. This codes for CALGEPVYTDKPIF. The V and J genes are TRDV1 and TRDJ1, with D possibly TRDD3 on 5 matching bases. The CDR3 length is 14 residues. Germline V lookup: CDR1 TSWWSYY, CDR2 QGS.

In the case of this clone: Since a much larger clone is just one base distant, this may be a read error. The gene calls are TRDV2 and TRDJ1; 11 nucleotides match TRDD3. The CDR3 is made up of 16 amino acids. From germline, CDR1 is GEAIGNYY and CDR2 EKD. CDR3 sequence: CARDTMGDTYTDKLIF. The CDR3 DNA reads as TGTGCCCGTGACACGATGGGGGATACGTACACCGATAAACTCATCTTT.

For this clone: The protein that TCRdb holds for this DNA derives from a much larger clone and differs from the translated DNA at residue 4, which likely indicates a read error; the protein shown here is translated from the DNA. The chain carries TRDV2 and TRDJ1, with 7 positions matching TRDD3. CDR3 length: 16 residues. Per germline, CDR1 GEAIGNYY and CDR2 EKD. CDR3: CACGTVGWGHTDKLIF. Here the CDR3 DNA reads TGTGCCTGTGGCACCGTCGGCTGGGGGCACACCGATAAACTCATCTTT.

Regarding this clone: TCRdb assigns this DNA the protein of a much larger clone, which departs from its translation at residue 14; this likely reflects a read error, and the protein shown comes from translating the DNA. V usage is TRDV2 and J usage is TRDJ3; 11 bases match TRDD3. Germline assignment: CDR1 GEAIGNYY and CDR2 EKD. This CDR3 is 19 amino acids long. The DNA for the CDR3 is TGTGCCTGTGACACTCTGGGGGATACTGCGTCATGGGACATCCGACAGATGTTTTTC. Protein product: CACDTLGDTASWDIRQMFF.

This clone was counted a few times. TCRdb records a much larger clone's protein for this DNA, with a difference at residue 3 that likely arises from a read error; the protein given is the translation of the DNA. V gene TRDV2 combines with J gene TRDJ1; tentative D call: TRDD3 (6 bases). Germline CDR1 is GEAIGNYY and CDR2 is EKD. The germline V and J ends were trimmed by 9 bases and 3 bases, with 28 bases remaining between them. This CDR3 spans 17 amino acids. CDR3 nucleotides: TGTGCCCGTACCGCCTTGGGGATTAGTTTGGGTCCCGATAAACTCATCTTT. Its protein product is CARTALGISLGPDKLIF.

This clone was seen more than once but under ten times. V is TRDV2 and J is TRDJ1, with TRDD3 as a possible D gene (6 bases). The CDR3 extends over 18 amino acids. Germline CDR1 GEAIGNYY, CDR2 EKD. Trimming stripped 1 base from V and 0 bases from J, with 20 bases between. The CDR3 loop reads CACDTVTGDPTYTDKLIF. In DNA form, the CDR3 reads TGTGCCTGTGACACAGTCACGGGGGACCCCACGTACACCGATAAACTCATCTTT.

This clone occurred a few times. Only one base separates this from a far larger clonotype, so it likely reflects a read error. The sample contains more than one DNA sequence encoding this CDR3. The V gene is TRDV2, the J gene TRDJ1, with 10 bases lining up with TRDD3. Germline V gene lookup returns CDR1 GEAIGNYY and CDR2 EKD. There are 25 residues in the CDR3. With 1 base clipped from V and 1 base from J, the junction kept 32 bases outside the gene matches. The CDR3 bases are TGTGCCTGTGACACTCTCCTCGTTCCAGCCTTTGAGGGGGATACGCACACGCCTCCCACCGATAAACTCATCTTT. This translates into CACDTLLVPAFEGDTHTPPTDKLIF.

This clone was detected only a few times. A far larger clone is a single base away, which makes a read error likely. Other DNA variants within this sample encode the same CDR3. The V gene is TRDV2, the J gene TRDJ1; the match to TRDD3 covers 12 bases. Germline V CDR1 and CDR2: GEAIGNYY, EKD. The CDR3 has 19 residues. CDR3 DNA: TGTGCCTGTGACAGCATACTGGGGGATACACAAAGATACACCGACAAACTCATCTTT. Translated: CACDSILGDTQRYTDKLIF.

About this clone: TCRdb pairs this DNA with a much larger clone's protein that differs at residue 9, likely a read error; the protein shown was translated from the DNA. This chain uses TRDV2 with TRDJ3; no clear D gene. The germline V and J ends were trimmed by 3 bases and 3 bases, with 14 bases remaining between them. In germline, CDR1 is GEAIGNYY, CDR2 EKD. The CDR3 consists of 17 residues. CDR3 DNA sequence: TGTGCCTGTGACCTCAGTACTCACTACTGGGACACCCGACAGATGTTTTTC. Protein product: CACDLSTHYWDTRQMFF.

This clone was recorded a few times. TCRdb records a much larger clone's protein for this DNA, with a difference at residue 10 that likely arises from a read error; the protein given is the translation of the DNA. The rearrangement joins TRDV1 to TRDJ1, with a possible D match to TRDD3 (6 bases). The CDR3 totals 17 residues. Per germline, CDR1 TSWWSYY and CDR2 QGS. V was clipped by 4 bases and J by 0 bases, with 18 bases between them. In DNA, the CDR3 is TGTGCTCTTGGGGTCTACTTCTGGGGCCCCGACACCGATAAACTCATCTTT. Its protein product is CALGVYFWGPDTDKLIF.

Note on this clone: A far bigger clonotype differs at one base, so this is likely a read error. J is TRDJ1 and V is TRDV2; D ambiguous. Germline CDR1 is GEAIGNYY and CDR2 is EKD. The CDR3 runs to 17 residues. This CDR3 reads CACDLLREPLTTDKPIF. The DNA of the CDR3 is TGTGCCTGTGACCTACTAAGGGAGCCCCTTACCACCGATAAACCCATCTTT.